The 30 T cell receptor beta chains listed next were all sequenced from one sample in a study of OX40 agonist ivuxolimab in advanced cancers. The data were produced by immunoSEQ multiplex PCR, yet TCRdb's version contains in-frame clones alone and is incomplete. This table holds about 24,000 clones, approximately 80% found once. This specimen was CD4+ or CD8+ T cells sorted from blood, taken in a trial of the OX40 agonist ivuxolimab. The receptor set was obtained from an adult with an advanced solid tumor such as melanoma, head and neck, liver or kidney cancer.

Note on this clone: Relative to the germline gene, one junction end is altered; a read error may explain this. The chain's CDR3 is CASSEISPSHF. For the CDR3, the DNA is TGTGCCAGCAGTGAAATCTCGCCTAGTCACTTC. The chain recombines TRBV6-1 with TRBJ2-7; D gene unclear. This CDR3 has 11 amino acids. Germline V gene data show CDR1 as MNHNS and CDR2 as SASEGT.

The CDR3 loop is CASTQAGTAYEQYF. Here the CDR3 DNA reads TGTGCCAGCACCCAAGCCGGGACAGCCTACGAGCAGTACTTC. J is TRBJ2-7 and V is TRBV13, with 7 bases aligning to TRBD1. This CDR3 has 14 residues. V lost 7 bases, J lost 2 bases, and 8 bases stayed unmatched. CDR1 is PRHDT, CDR2 FYEKMQ, per germline (reference sequence).

The chain carries TRBV18 and TRBJ1-1, with a tentative D call TRBD1 (5 bases). V dropped 6 bases and J dropped 4 bases, with 15 bases sitting between them. Germline CDR1 KGHSH, CDR2 LQKENI. CDR3 length equals 14 residues. The CDR3 sequence: CASSPTRGGTEAFF. As DNA, the CDR3 is TGTGCCAGCTCGCCTACCCGGGGCGGCACTGAAGCTTTCTTT.

This chain links TRBV19 with TRBJ1-3, with a weak D call TRBD1 (5 bases). The CDR3 contains 14 residues. V shed 7 bases and J shed 0 bases, with 10 bases lying between them. Germline V CDR1 and CDR2: LNHDA, SQIVND (reference sequence). Here the CDR3 reads CASNDRDSGNTIYF. The DNA for the CDR3 is TGTGCCAGTAACGACAGAGACTCTGGAAACACCATATATTTT.

V and J are TRBV5-1 and TRBJ2-5, with D possibly matching TRBD1 (7 bases). The V end was cut by 0 bases, the J end by 1 base, with 10 bases between. The CDR3 is 15 residues long. The germline V gene has CDR1 SGHRS and CDR2 YFSETQ. The CDR3 coding sequence is TGCGCCAGCAGCTTGGGCAGGGGGGCCCAAGAGACCCAGTACTTC. It is translated as CASSLGRGAQETQYF.

The chain uses TRBV20-1 and TRBJ2-1; no clear D gene. The germline gives CDR1 DFQATT, CDR2 SNEGSKA (reference sequence). Trimming removed 6 bases from V and 9 bases from J, with 12 bases in between. The CDR3 extends over 11 amino acids. The CDR3 sequence is CSAVGSVEQFF. The CDR3 DNA reads TGCAGTGCGGTAGGTTCGGTTGAGCAGTTCTTC.

This chain joins TRBV18 and TRBJ2-1; perhaps TRBD1 as D (6 bases). CDR3 length: 14 amino acids. V dropped 8 bases and J dropped 0 bases, with 11 bases sitting between them. CDR1 and CDR2 (germline): KGHSH, LQKENI. DNA of the CDR3: TGTGCCAGCGCAGTGGACAGCTCCTACAATGAGCAGTTCTTC. As protein: CASAVDSSYNEQFF.

This chain uses TRBV28 with TRBJ2-7; D remains unclear. The length of the CDR3 is 12 residues. Germline CDR1 is MDHEN and CDR2 is SYDVKM. V lost 8 bases and J lost 2, with 10 bases in between. CDR3 bases: TGTGCCAGCCGTTCCAGCACCTACGAGCAGTACTTC. This codes for CASRSSTYEQYF.

The chain employs TRBV11-1 and TRBJ2-7, with 10 positions matching TRBD1. The CDR3 length is 16 residues. Trimming cost V 5 bases and J 1 base; bases outside gene matches: 8. The germline gives CDR1 SGHAT, CDR2 FQDESV (reference sequence). The DNA of the CDR3 is TGTGCCAGCAGCCTCCTGGGGGGACAGGGGTCCTACGAGCAGTACTTC. This sequence encodes CASSLLGGQGSYEQYF.

The chain uses TRBV28 and TRBJ2-2; a weak D match, TRBD1 (5 bases). V was shortened by 5 bases and J by 4 bases, with 11 bases between the two germline ends. In germline, CDR1 is MDHEN, CDR2 SYDVKM. The CDR3 has 14 residues. The CDR3 DNA follows: TGTGCCAGCAGTCCAGTGACAGTCACCGGGGAGCTGTTTTTT. This gives the protein CASSPVTVTGELFF.

The rearrangement joins TRBV7-2 to TRBJ2-2, with a weak D call TRBD2 (6 bases). V was cut by 1 base and J by 0 bases, with 6 bases left in between. CDR1 SGHTA and CDR2 FQGNSA come from the germline V gene. The CDR3 contains 15 residues. Written as DNA, the CDR3 is TGTGCCAGCAGCTTAGGCGGGACGAACACCGGGGAGCTGTTTTTT. It specifies CASSLGGTNTGELFF.

This chain joins TRBV11-3 and TRBJ2-1; TRBD1 matches at 8 bases. The CDR3 is made up of 15 amino acids. Trimming took 5 bases from V and 7 from J; bases not matched to a gene: 10. Germline V gene sequence: CDR1 SGHNT, CDR2 YENEEA. The CDR3 sequence: CASSARGTGGNEQFF. The CDR3 nucleotides read TGTGCCAGCAGCGCCCGTGGGACAGGCGGAAATGAGCAGTTCTTC.

This chain links TRBV18 with TRBJ1-3; 8 positions match TRBD1. Looked up from germline, CDR1 is KGHSH and CDR2 is LQKENI. V lost 5 bases and J lost 0; bases outside the gene matches: 12. The CDR3 consists of 18 residues. CDR3 sequence (DNA): TGTGCCAGCTCAGCGACGCCGGGACAGGCCTTCTCTGGAAACACCATATATTTT. Translation: CASSATPGQAFSGNTIYF.

The chain links TRBV7-9 to TRBJ2-7; D is unclear. Germline CDR1 and CDR2: SEHNR and FQNEAQ (reference sequence). V was cut by 4 bases and J by 0 bases, with 10 bases left in between. The CDR3 runs to 14 residues. CDR3 sequence reads: CASSWSLSSYEQYF. The DNA of the CDR3 is TGTGCCAGCAGCTGGTCATTGAGCTCCTACGAGCAGTACTTC.

DNA for the CDR3: TGTGCCAGCAGCCCCCAGGGGGCCAATACGGGAAACACCATATATTTT. Translated: CASSPQGANTGNTIYF. The rearrangement joins TRBV7-6 to TRBJ1-3, with TRBD1 identical over 8 bases. After removal of 5 bases from V and 4 bases from J, the junction contained 10 bases not matched to a gene. In germline, CDR1 is SGHVS, CDR2 FNYEAQ. The CDR3 is 16 amino acids.

This rearrangement joins TRBV5-8 to TRBJ1-1; D not resolved. V was cut by 0 bases and J by 1 base, with 13 bases left in between. CDR1 and CDR2 (germline): SGHTS, YDEGEE. The CDR3 consists of 16 residues. The CDR3 region is CASSLAVGTQNTEAFF. The CDR3 region has the DNA TGTGCCAGCAGCTTGGCGGTCGGCACCCAGAACACTGAAGCTTTCTTT. The whole variable domain, remainder taken from reference TRBV5-8 and TRBJ1-1, is EAGVTQSPTHLIKTRGQQATLRCSPISGHTSVYWYQQALGLGLQFLLWYDEGEERNRGNFPPRFSGRQFPNYSSELNVNALELEDSALYLCASSLAVGTQNTEAFFGQGTRLTVV.

The chain links TRBV2 to TRBJ2-5; D unclear. The V end lost 0 bases, the J end lost 5 bases, and 10 bases lay between the germline ends. This CDR3 has 14 amino acids. From germline, CDR1 is SNHLY and CDR2 FYNNEI. The CDR3 coding sequence is TGTGCCAGCAGTGAAGCAACACCTCGGGAGACCCAGTACTTC. Protein product: CASSEATPRETQYF.

The gene calls are TRBV19 and TRBJ2-2; D is unresolved. The CDR3 has 15 residues. Per germline, CDR1 LNHDA and CDR2 SQIVND (reference sequence). V shed 5 bases and J shed 6 bases, with 16 bases lying between them. This CDR3 is CASSEAGPSSGELFF. The CDR3 DNA follows: TGTGCCAGTAGTGAGGCCGGGCCCTCGTCCGGGGAGCTGTTTTTT. Supplemented by reference TRBV19 and TRBJ2-2, the full variable domain reads DGGITQSPKYLFRKEGQNVTLSCEQNLNHDAMYWYRQDPGQGLRLIYYSQIVNDFQKGDIAEGYSVSREKKESFPLTVTSAQKNPTAFYLCASSEAGPSSGELFFGEGSRLTVL.

This chain connects TRBV28 to TRBJ1-5; D possibly corresponds to TRBD1 (6 bases). Germline CDR1 is MDHEN and CDR2 is SYDVKM. The CDR3 covers 19 residues. Deletions cut 2 bases from V and 0 bases from J, with 20 bases between. This CDR3 is CASSLQGTLNVASNQPQHF. In DNA form, the CDR3 reads TGTGCCAGCAGTTTACAGGGGACCCTCAACGTTGCTAGCAATCAGCCCCAGCATTTT. Full variable domain (remainder filled in from reference TRBV28 and TRBJ1-5): DVKVTQSSRYLVKRTGEKVFLECVQDMDHENMFWYRQDPGLGLRLIYFSYDVKMKEKGDIPEGYSVSREKKERFSLILESASTNQTSMYLCASSLQGTLNVASNQPQHFGDGTRLSIL.

The rearrangement joins TRBV28 to TRBJ2-3; no firm D call. V lost 6 bases, J lost 4 bases, and 8 bases lay in between. Germline CDR1 and CDR2: MDHEN and SYDVKM. The CDR3 has 12 amino acids. The CDR3 loop is CASSRAADTQYF. CDR3 bases: TGTGCCAGCAGCCGGGCAGCAGATACGCAGTATTTT.

The chain recombines TRBV7-3 with TRBJ2-2; TRBD2 agrees at 10 bases. Germline V CDR1 and CDR2: SGHTA, FQGTGA. The CDR3 consists of 17 residues. J was trimmed by 8 bases and V by 3 bases; bases with no gene match: 12. The CDR3 nucleotides read TGTGCCAGCAGCTTTCTGGGGGCTAGCGGGAGTCCTGGGGAGCTGTTTTTT. Amino acid sequence: CASSFLGASGSPGELFF.

This rearrangement joins TRBV1 to TRBJ2-2; TRBD2, as called in the table, went unchecked against the DNA. TRBV1 is a pseudogene locus. The CDR3 contains 17 residues. CDR3 in DNA: TGCACCAGCAGCCAAGGTAAAAGACCCGCGAGGGACGGGGAGCTGTTTTTT. This translates into CTSSQGKRPARDGELFF.

This clone was seen once. The chain has TRBV19 and TRBJ1-3; the D is unclear. The CDR3 has 14 amino acids. V lost 3 bases, J lost 0 bases, and 6 bases lay in between. Germline V gene lookup returns CDR1 LNHDA and CDR2 SQIVND (reference sequence). In nucleotides, the CDR3 is TGTGCCAGTAGTATCGGGTTCTCTGGAAACACCATATATTTT. Protein: CASSIGFSGNTIYF.

J is TRBJ2-2 and V is TRBV7-3; 8 bases agree with TRBD1. V gave up 5 bases and J gave up 5 bases; unmatched junction bases: 7. CDR1 and CDR2 from the germline V gene are SGHTA and FQGTGA. The CDR3 is made up of 15 amino acids. CDR3 DNA: TGTGCCAGCAGCCCGGGACAGGCCGCAACCGGGGAGCTGTTTTTT. It encodes CASSPGQAATGELFF.

This clone appeared a few times. This sample also contains other DNA sequences that code for the same CDR3. The chain is built from TRBV7-9 and TRBJ2-7; D is ambiguous. CDR1 is SEHNR, CDR2 FQNEAQ, per germline (reference sequence). This CDR3 comprises 11 residues. Between the trimmed V and J ends, which lost 3 bases and 5 bases, there was a span of 5 bases. CDR3 sequence reads: CASSLLNEQYF. The CDR3 nucleotides read TGTGCCAGCAGCTTGCTAAACGAGCAGTACTTC.

This clone was detected only a few times. This CDR3 is CASSSTETQYF. The CDR3 DNA follows: TGTGCCAGCAGCTCAACAGAGACCCAGTACTTC. The chain joins TRBV11-1 to TRBJ2-5; D gene ambiguous. V was cut by 4 bases and J by 4 bases, with 4 bases left in between. The germline gives CDR1 SGHAT, CDR2 FQDESV (reference sequence). The CDR3 has 11 residues.

The V gene is TRBV10-3, the J gene TRBJ2-6, with D hard to call. V was cut by 4 bases and J by 2 bases, with 3 bases left in between. Germline V gene sequence: CDR1 ENHRY, CDR2 SYGVKD. The length of the CDR3 is 13 residues. The CDR3 loop reads CAISAPGANVLTF. The CDR3 DNA follows: TGTGCCATCAGTGCCCCTGGGGCCAACGTCCTGACTTTC.

This clone showed up just once. The CDR3 protein is CASSPGGIAYEQYF. CDR3 coding DNA: TGTGCCAGCTCACCGGGGGGAATAGCATACGAGCAGTACTTC. The rearrangement links TRBV18 to TRBJ2-7, with D possibly matching TRBD2 (6 bases). V lost 3 bases, J lost 4 bases, and 13 bases lay in between. The CDR3 contains 14 residues. The germline V gene has CDR1 KGHSH and CDR2 LQKENI.

A few counts support this clone. The chain recombines TRBV6-5 with TRBJ2-5; no reliable D call. In germline, CDR1 is MNHEY, CDR2 SVGAGI. V lost 3 bases to trimming and J lost 1 base, with 6 bases between them. The CDR3 contains 13 residues. The DNA of the CDR3 is TGTGCCAGCAGTTATTGGCTCCAAGAGACCCAGTACTTC. Translated: CASSYWLQETQYF.

The chain is built from TRBV30 and TRBJ2-7; 8 nucleotides match TRBD2. The CDR3 extends over 14 amino acids. Germline V gives CDR1 GTSNPN, CDR2 SVGIG (reference sequence). The V segment lost 1 base and the J segment 4 bases; nucleotides outside the gene matches: 6. Here the CDR3 reads CAWSASGSFYEQYF. Here the CDR3 DNA reads TGTGCCTGGAGTGCAAGCGGGAGTTTTTACGAGCAGTACTTC.